This entry concerns a single TCR beta chain. The ends lost 5 bases at V and 6 bases at J; junction bases unmatched: 13. Germline V gene data show CDR1 as SQVTM and CDR2 as ANQGSEA. The CDR3 covers 15 residues. These data belong to a study of blood T cell repertoires in COVID-19. On the study more broadly: Sites across the United States, Italy and Spain contributed samples from acute and convalescent COVID-19. The analysed material was cDNA or gDNA that came from T cells, B-cell-depleted T cells, or PBMCs.

In the original processing: Scientists estimated how many nucleated cells there were by amplifying reference gene primers. Assay: immunoSEQ multiplex PCR; the TCRdb copy retains only in-frame clones and omits some. The V and J calls and the clone size are those of that table, but D and trimming were determined from the DNA. The sample consists of 100,000 to 150,000 clones, around 89% of them appearing once. Sequencing used peripheral blood. V is TRBV29-1 and J is TRBJ2-1, with TRBD1 identical over 7 bases. The sequence came from a man aged 45-60 years with acute or convalescent COVID-19. CDR3 DNA sequence: TGCAGCGTTTCAACAGGGGAGATTAATGTCAATGAGCAGTTCTTC. Protein: CSVSTGEINVNEQFF.